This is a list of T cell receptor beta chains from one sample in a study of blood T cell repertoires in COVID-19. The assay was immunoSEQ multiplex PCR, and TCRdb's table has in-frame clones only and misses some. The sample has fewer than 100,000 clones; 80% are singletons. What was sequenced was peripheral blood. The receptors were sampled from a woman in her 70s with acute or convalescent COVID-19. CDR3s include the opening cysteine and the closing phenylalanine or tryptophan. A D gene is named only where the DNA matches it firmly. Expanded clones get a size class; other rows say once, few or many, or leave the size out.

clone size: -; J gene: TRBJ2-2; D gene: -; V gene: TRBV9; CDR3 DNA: TGTGCCAGCAGCCGCGGGGACAACACCGGGGAGCTGTTTTTT; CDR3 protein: CASSRGDNTGELFF
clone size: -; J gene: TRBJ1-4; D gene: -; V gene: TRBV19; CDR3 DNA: TGTGCCAGTTCGAACAGGCCCGGAGATGAAAAACTGTTTTTT; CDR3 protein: CASSNRPGDEKLFF
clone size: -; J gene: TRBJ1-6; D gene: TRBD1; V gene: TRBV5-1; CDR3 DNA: TGCGCCAGCAGCTATGGACAGGGGAGTTATTCACCCCTCCACTTT; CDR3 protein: CASSYGQGSYSPLHF
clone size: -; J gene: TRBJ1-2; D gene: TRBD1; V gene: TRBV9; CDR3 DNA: TGTGCCAGCAGCATAGGGGGCTGGTATGGCTACACCTTC; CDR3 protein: CASSIGGWYGYTF
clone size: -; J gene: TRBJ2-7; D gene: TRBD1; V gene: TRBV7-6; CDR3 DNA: TGTGCCAGCAGCTTACAGGGGGCTGGCGAGCAGTACTTC; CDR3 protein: CASSLQGAGEQYF
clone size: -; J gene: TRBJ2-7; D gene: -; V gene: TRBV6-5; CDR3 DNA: TGTGCCAGCAGTCACGACAGGTCCTACGAGCAGTACTTC; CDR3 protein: CASSHDRSYEQYF
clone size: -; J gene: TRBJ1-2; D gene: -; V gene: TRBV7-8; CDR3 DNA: TGTGCCAGCAGCTTAGTCGGGGGGCCAGGGGCCGGGGAATATGGCTACACCTTC; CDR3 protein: CASSLVGGPGAGEYGYTF
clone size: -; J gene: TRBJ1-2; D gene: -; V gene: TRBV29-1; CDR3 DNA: TGCAGCGTTGAATACCGAACAGGTCCTCTTAACTATGGCTACACCTTC; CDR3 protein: CSVEYRTGPLNYGYTF
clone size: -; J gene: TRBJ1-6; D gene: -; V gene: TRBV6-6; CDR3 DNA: TGTGCCAGCACCCGCCCAGGTTCACCCCTCCACTTT; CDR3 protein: CASTRPGSPLHF
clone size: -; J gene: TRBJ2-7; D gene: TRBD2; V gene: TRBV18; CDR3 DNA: TGTGCCAGCTCACCATTTAGTTCTAGCGGGAGCCACGAGCAGTACTTC; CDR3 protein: CASSPFSSSGSHEQYF
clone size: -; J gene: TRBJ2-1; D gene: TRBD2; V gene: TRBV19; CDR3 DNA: TGTGCCAGTAGTATACCCCCTGCGGGAGGCCTAAATGAGCAGTTCTTC; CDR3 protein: CASSIPPAGGLNEQFF
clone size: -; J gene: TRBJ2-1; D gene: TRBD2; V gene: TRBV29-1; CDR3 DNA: TGCAGCGTTGAAAAGACTAGCGGGAGCCTCAATGAGCAGTTCTTC; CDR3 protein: CSVEKTSGSLNEQFF
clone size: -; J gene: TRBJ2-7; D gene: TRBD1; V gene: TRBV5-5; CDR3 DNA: TGTGCCAGCAGCTTCCTGGGGGACAGGGGCCCGAACTTC; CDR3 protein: CASSFLGDRGPNF
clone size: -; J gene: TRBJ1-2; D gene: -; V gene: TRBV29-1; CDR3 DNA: TGCAGCGTTGGGCAGGGAGGAAGAGGCTACACCTTC; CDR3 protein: CSVGQGGRGYTF
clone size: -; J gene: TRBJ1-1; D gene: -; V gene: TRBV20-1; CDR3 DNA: TGCAGTGCTAGCGCCCTGACGGGGGCTTTCTTT; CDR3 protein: CSASALTGAFF
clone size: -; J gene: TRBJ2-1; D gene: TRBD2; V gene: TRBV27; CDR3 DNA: TGTGCCAGCAGTTCACTACTAGCGGGGGGGCCTGGTGAGCAGTTCTTC; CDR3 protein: CASSSLLAGGPGEQFF
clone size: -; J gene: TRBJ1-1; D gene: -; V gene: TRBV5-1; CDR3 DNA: TGCGCCAGCAGCTTTGGGGGGATGAACACTGAAGCTTTCTTT; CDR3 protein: CASSFGGMNTEAFF
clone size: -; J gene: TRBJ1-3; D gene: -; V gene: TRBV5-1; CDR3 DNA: TGCGCCAGCAGCATCGACTACTCTGGAAACACCATATATTTT; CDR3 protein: CASSIDYSGNTIYF
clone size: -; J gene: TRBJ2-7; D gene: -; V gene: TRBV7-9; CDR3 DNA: TGTGCCAGCAGCCCAATGGGGGCGTCCTACGAGCAGTACTTC; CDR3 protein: CASSPMGASYEQYF
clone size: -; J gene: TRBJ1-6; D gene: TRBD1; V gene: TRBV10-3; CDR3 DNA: TGTGCCATCAGTGTAGGACAGGGAAATTCACCCCTCCACTTT; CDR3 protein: CAISVGQGNSPLHF
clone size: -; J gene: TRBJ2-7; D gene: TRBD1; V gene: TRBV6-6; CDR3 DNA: TGTGCCAGCAGTTATAAGGGACAGGGAGGCGAGCAGTACTTC; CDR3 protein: CASSYKGQGGEQYF
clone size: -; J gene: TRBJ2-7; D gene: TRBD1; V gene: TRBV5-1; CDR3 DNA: TGCGCCAGCAGTTACTCCGGGACAGGACACGAGCAGTACTTC; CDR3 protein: CASSYSGTGHEQYF
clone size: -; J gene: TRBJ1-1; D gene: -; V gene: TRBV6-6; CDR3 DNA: TGTGCCAGCGGAGAACCGGGAGGGTGGACTGAAGCTTTCTTT; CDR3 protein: CASGEPGGWTEAFF
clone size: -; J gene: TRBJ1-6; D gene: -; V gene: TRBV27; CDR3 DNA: TGTGCCAGCAGTTTAATCGCAGGGGCGGCCTATAATTCACCCCTCCACTTT; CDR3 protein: CASSLIAGAAYNSPLHF
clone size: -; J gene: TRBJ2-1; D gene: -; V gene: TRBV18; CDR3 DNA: TGTGCCAGCTCCTATACTAGCGAGGGGGACCTCGGAGAGCAGTTCTTC; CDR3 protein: CASSYTSEGDLGEQFF
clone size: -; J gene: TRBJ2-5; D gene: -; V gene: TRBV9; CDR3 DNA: TGTGCCAGCAGTCCCACCTCATTGGACTTCCAAGAGACCCAGTACTTC; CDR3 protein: CASSPTSLDFQETQYF
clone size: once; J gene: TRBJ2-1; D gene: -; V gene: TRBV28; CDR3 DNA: TGTGCCAGCAGTTTAATGAGTTTTTACAATGAGCAGTTCTTC; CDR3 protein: CASSLMSFYNEQFF
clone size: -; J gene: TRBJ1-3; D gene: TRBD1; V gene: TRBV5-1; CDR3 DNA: TGCGCCAGCAGCTTGTCTGGGACAGGGTCTCTAAGGGCTGGAAACACCATATATTTT; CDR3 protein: CASSLSGTGSLRAGNTIYF
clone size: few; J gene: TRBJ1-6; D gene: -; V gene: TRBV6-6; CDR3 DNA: TGTGCCAGCTCCGAGGGAAGTCCCCTCCACTTT; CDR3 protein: CASSEGSPLHF
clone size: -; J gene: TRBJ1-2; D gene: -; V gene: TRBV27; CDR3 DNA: TGTGCCAGCAGGCCGGGACACCAGGACCACTATGGCTACACCTTC; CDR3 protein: CASRPGHQDHYGYTF
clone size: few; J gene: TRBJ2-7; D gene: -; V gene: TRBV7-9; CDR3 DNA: TGTGCCAGCAGCTTAGACTTCTACGAGCAGTACTTC; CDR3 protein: CASSLDFYEQYF
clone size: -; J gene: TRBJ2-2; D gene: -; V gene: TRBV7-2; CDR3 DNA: TGTGCCAGCAGCTTAGTGTGGGGCGCCGGGGAGCTGTTTTTT; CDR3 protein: CASSLVWGAGELFF
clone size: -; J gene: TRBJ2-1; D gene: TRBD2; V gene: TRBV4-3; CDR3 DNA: TGCGCCAGCAGCCAAGATGTGAGCGGGGGGCTCTACAATGAGCAGTTCTTC; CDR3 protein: CASSQDVSGGLYNEQFF
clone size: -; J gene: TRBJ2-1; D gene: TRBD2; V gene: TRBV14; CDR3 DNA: TGTGCCAGCAGCCTTGGGACTAGCGGGGGGGCCTTATCTTGGAATGAGCAGTTCTTC; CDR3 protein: CASSLGTSGGALSWNEQFF
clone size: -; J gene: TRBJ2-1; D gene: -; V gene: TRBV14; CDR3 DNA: TGTGCCAGCAGCCAGGGGACAACCGCTTACAATGAGCAGTTCTTC; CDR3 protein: CASSQGTTAYNEQFF
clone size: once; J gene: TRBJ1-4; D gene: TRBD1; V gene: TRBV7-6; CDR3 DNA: TGTGCCAGCAGCAAGGACAGGGGGACTAATGAAAAACTGTTTTTT; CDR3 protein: CASSKDRGTNEKLFF
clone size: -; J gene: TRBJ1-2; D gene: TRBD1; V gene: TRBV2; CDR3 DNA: TGTGCCAGCAGTGGCCAGGGGGCAGGTGGCTACACCTTC; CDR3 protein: CASSGQGAGGYTF
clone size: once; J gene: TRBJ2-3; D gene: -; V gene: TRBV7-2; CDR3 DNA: TGTGCCAGCAGCTTAACGGGGGGCGGGGCCTTCACAGATACGCAGTATTTT; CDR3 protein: CASSLTGGGAFTDTQYF
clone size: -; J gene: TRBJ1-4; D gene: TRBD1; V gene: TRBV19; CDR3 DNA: TGTGCCAGTAGTTCCGGCAGGGGGCGGGATGAAAAACTGTTTTTT; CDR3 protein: CASSSGRGRDEKLFF
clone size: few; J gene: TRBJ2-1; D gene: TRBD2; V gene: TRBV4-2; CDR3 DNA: TGTGCCAGCAGCCCAGGGGGACTAGCCGATGAGCAGTTCTTC; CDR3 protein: CASSPGGLADEQFF
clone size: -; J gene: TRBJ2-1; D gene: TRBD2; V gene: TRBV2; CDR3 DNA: TGTGCCAGCAGTGAAGAAGATCGAGCGGGGGGGCGCTCCTACAATGAGCAGTTCTTC; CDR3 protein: CASSEEDRAGGRSYNEQFF
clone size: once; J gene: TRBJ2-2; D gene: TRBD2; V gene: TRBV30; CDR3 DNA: TGTGCCTGTACGACTAGCGGGGGGTTCGGGGAGCTGTTTTTT; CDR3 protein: CACTTSGGFGELFF
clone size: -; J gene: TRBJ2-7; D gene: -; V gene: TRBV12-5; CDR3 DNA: TGTGCTAGTGGTTTGGTAATTGGGCCTGGACGAGGCCCCGCGGGAGAGCAGTACTTC; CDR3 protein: CASGLVIGPGRGPAGEQYF
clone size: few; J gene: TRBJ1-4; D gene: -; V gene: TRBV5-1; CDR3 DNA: TGCGCCAGCAGCTTGGACGCAGGGCGAACTAATGAAAAACTGTTTTTT; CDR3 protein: CASSLDAGRTNEKLFF
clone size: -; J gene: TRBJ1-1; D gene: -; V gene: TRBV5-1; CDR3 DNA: TGCGCCAGCAGCCCTTCCTTGGGGGGAGGGTACACTGAAGCTTTCTTT; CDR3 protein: CASSPSLGGGYTEAFF
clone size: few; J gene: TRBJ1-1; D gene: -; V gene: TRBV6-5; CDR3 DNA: TGTGCCAGCATGGGGGGGCGCGAAGCTGAAGCTTTCTTT; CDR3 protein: CASMGGREAEAFF
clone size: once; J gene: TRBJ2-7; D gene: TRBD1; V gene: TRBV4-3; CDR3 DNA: TGCGCCAGCAGCCGGGACAGGGAATCCTACGAGCAGTACTTC; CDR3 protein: CASSRDRESYEQYF
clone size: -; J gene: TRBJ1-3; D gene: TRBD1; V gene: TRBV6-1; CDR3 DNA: TGTGCCAGCAGTGAAGCGGGCCAGACAGGGTTTGGAAACACCATATATTTT; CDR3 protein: CASSEAGQTGFGNTIYF
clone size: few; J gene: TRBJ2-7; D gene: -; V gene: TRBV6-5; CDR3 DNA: TGTGCCAGCAGTAGGAGTGAGGAGCAGTACTTC; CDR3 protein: CASSRSEEQYF
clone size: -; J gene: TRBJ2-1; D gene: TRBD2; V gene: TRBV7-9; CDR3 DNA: TGTGCCAGCAGTTCCATCTGGACTAGCGGGAAATCGTCCTACAATGAGCAGTTCTTC; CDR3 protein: CASSSIWTSGKSSYNEQFF
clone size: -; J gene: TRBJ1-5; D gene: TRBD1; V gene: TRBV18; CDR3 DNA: TGTGCCAGCTCACCGTCCGGGACAGGGGTTCGTCAGCCCCAGCATTTT; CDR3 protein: CASSPSGTGVRQPQHF
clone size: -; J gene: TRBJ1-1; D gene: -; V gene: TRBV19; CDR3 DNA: TGTGCCAGTAGTATGTTTAGGGGGAACACTGAAGCTTTCTTT; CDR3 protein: CASSMFRGNTEAFF
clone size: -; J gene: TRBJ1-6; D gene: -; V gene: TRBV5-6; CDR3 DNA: TGTGCCAGCAGCTGGAAACAGGGAACCTATAATTCACCCCTCCACTTT; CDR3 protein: CASSWKQGTYNSPLHF
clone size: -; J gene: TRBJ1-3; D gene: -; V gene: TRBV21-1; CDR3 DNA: TGTGCCAGCAGCAAAAAGAGTTATCTGCTCTTCTTCGGAAACACCATATATTTT; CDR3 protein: CASSKKSYLLFFGNTIYF
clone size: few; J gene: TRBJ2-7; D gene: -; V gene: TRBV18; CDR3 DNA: TGTGCCAGCTCACCAACGACAAAATACGAGCAGTACTTC; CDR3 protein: CASSPTTKYEQYF
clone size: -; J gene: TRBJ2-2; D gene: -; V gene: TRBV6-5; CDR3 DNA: TGTGCCAGCTCCCCAAACACCGGGGAGCTGTTTTTT; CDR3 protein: CASSPNTGELFF
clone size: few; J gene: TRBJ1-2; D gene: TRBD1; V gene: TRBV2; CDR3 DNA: TGTGCCAGTCGGACAGGGACTAACTATGGCTACACCTTC; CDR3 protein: CASRTGTNYGYTF
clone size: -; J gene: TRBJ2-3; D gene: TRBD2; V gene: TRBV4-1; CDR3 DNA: TGCGCCAGCAGCCGGACACTAGCGGCGAGCACGGGTTTGGGTACGCAGTATTTT; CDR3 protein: CASSRTLAASTGLGTQYF
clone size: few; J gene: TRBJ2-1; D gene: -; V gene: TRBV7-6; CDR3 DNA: TGTGCCAGCAGCTTAGGGCAAAGCGGCGATGAGCAGTTCTTC; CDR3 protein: CASSLGQSGDEQFF
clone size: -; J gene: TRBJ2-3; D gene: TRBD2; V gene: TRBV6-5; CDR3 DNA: TGTGCCAGCAGTTTGGGACTAGCGGGAACAGATACGCAGTATTTT; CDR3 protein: CASSLGLAGTDTQYF